A selection of T cell receptor beta chains follows, all from one sample in a study of T-cell reconstitution after alpha-beta-depleted transplantation in children. TCRdb re-called the PCR reads with MiXCR, one entry per CDR3 protein. This sample has approximately 300,000 distinct CDR3 sequences, with 11% found just once. The specimen was peripheral blood, collected 180 days after TCRalphabeta/CD19-depleted stem cell transplant. These receptors all come from a male patient aged 2-15 years who had a stem cell transplant for chronic granulomatous disease, so the T cells may come from the graft donor. CDR3s include the opening cysteine and the closing phenylalanine or tryptophan. Each record gives: J gene, V gene, CDR3 protein.

TRBJ2-2,TRBV5-1,CASRPTSGGARTGELFF
TRBJ2-3,TRBV12-3/TRBV12-4,CASMGLGGRGSTDTQYF
TRBJ2-5,TRBV15,CATSSRDSEETQYF
TRBJ2-1,TRBV5-1,CASSLTGTDLYNEQFF
TRBJ2-7,TRBV19,CASSPLAGGEQYF
TRBJ2-7,TRBV15,CATSREPGGSPYEQYF
TRBJ1-6,TRBV20-1,CSAVRGDNSPLHF
TRBJ2-3,TRBV15,CATRLGHKGTDTQYF
TRBJ2-5,TRBV5-1,CASSSDRDETQYF
TRBJ1-1,TRBV6-5,CASSYGGSMNTEAFF
TRBJ2-2,TRBV5-1,CASSLLSAGFGAGELFF
TRBJ2-1,TRBV5-8,CASSHEVLAGASNEQFF
TRBJ1-1,TRBV4-2,CASGGRGGTEAFF
TRBJ2-1,TRBV21-1,CASSPNSQSSYNEQFF
TRBJ1-2,TRBV6-2/TRBV6-3,CASSYGQGDGYTF
TRBJ2-1,TRBV7-7,CASGNREGNEQFF
TRBJ1-2,TRBV9,CASSVAPSGGNNYGYTF
TRBJ2-1,TRBV20-1,CSARPGLAGGYNEQFF
TRBJ2-1,TRBV11-1,CASSFKRSGRSSYNEQFF
TRBJ2-7,TRBV28,CASSSGGRQYF
TRBJ2-1,TRBV20-1,CSARTRAGYYNEQFF
TRBJ2-2,TRBV6-1,CASTQYRDKTRTGELFF
TRBJ1-1,TRBV30,CAWAREKTEAFF
TRBJ2-7,TRBV28,CASSPQGGGWWQYF
TRBJ2-7,TRBV2,CASSDGDRVLYEQYF
TRBJ2-5,TRBV7-9,CASSLYLETETQYF
TRBJ2-1,TRBV12-3/TRBV12-4,CASIKGTTKYNEQFF
TRBJ2-5,TRBV4-1,CASSQGGTSGVHETQYF
TRBJ2-2,TRBV12-5,CASGPWTGELFF
TRBJ2-1,TRBV12-3/TRBV12-4,CASSLGYSNNEQFF
TRBJ1-4,TRBV15,CATSIKKGGGEKLFF
TRBJ2-7,TRBV19,CASSYRTGSYEQYF
TRBJ1-3,TRBV6-2/TRBV6-3,CASSYDGASGNTIYF
TRBJ1-2,TRBV5-1,CASSLAAGPDYSYTF
TRBJ1-2,TRBV7-2,CASSPEGTDYGYTF
TRBJ2-4,TRBV28,CASSRQGTDKNIQYF
TRBJ2-3,TRBV7-3,CASSSRQGGTDTQYF
TRBJ2-1,TRBV4-3,CASSQDGLAGGQFF